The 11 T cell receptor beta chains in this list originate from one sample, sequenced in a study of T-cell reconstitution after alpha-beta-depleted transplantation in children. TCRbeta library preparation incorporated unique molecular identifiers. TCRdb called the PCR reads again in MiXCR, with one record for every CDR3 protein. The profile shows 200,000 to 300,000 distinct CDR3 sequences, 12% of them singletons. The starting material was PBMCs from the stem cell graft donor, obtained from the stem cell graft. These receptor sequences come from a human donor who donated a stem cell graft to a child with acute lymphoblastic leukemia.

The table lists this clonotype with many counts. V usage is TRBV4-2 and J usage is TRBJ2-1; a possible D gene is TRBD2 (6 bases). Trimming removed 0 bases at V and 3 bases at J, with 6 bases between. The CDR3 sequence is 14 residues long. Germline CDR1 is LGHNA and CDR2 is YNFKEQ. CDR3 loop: CASSQERDYNEQFF. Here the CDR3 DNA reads TGTGCCAGCAGCCAAGAGCGGGACTACAATGAGCAGTTCTTC.

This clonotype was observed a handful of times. As DNA, the CDR3 is TGTGCCAGTAGCCCTCCCGGGGGGCATGAGCAGTTCTTC. Protein: CASSPPGGHEQFF. This chain connects TRBV19 to TRBJ2-1, with a possible D match to TRBD2 (7 bases). Trimming took off 6 bases at V and 8 bases at J, with 14 bases between the two ends. Germline lookup yields CDR1 LNHDA and CDR2 SQIVND (reference sequence). The CDR3 is 13 residues long.

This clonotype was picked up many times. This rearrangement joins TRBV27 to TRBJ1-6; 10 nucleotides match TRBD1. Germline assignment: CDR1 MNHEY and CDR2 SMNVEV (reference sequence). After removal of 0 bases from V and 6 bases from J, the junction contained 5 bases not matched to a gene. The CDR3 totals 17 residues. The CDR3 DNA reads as TGTGCCAGCAGTTTATCGCCGACAGGGGGCCTTAATTCACCCCTCCACTTT. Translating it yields CASSLSPTGGLNSPLHF.

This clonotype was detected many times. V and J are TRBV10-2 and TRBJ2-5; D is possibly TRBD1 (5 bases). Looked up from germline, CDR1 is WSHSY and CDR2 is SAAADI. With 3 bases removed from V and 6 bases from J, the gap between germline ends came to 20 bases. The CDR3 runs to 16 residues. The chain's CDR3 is CASSEGWGSAAQTQYF. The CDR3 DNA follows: TGCGCCAGCAGTGAAGGATGGGGCTCCGCGGCGCAGACCCAGTACTTC.

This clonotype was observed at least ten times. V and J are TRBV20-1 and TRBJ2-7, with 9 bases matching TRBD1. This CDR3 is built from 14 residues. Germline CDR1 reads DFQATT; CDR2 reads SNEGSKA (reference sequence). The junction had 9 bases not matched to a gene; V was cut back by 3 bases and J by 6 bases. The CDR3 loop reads CSASMGQGGAEQYF. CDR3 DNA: TGCAGTGCTAGTATGGGACAGGGTGGCGCCGAGCAGTACTTC.

As DNA, the CDR3 is TGTGCCAGCAGCTTAGACGATTGGGGGCGCTCCTACAATGAGCAGTTCTTC. This codes for CASSLDDWGRSYNEQFF. This rearrangement joins TRBV11-2 to TRBJ2-1; possibly TRBD1 for D (6 bases). Germline V gene sequence: CDR1 SGHAT, CDR2 FQNNGV. The length of the CDR3 is 17 residues. The V end lost 0 bases, the J end lost 0 bases, and 12 bases lay between the germline ends.

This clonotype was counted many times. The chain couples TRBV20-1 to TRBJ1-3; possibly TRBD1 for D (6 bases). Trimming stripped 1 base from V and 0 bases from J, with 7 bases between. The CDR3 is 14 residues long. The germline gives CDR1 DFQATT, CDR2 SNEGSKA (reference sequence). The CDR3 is CSARAGASGNTIYF. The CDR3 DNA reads TGCAGTGCTAGAGCGGGGGCCTCTGGAAACACCATATATTTT.

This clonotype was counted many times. The CDR3 loop is CASSSSYGNTGELFF. The DNA of the CDR3 is TGTGCCAGCAGTTCTTCTTACGGGAACACCGGGGAGCTGTTTTTT. The chain carries TRBV27 and TRBJ2-2; D is unresolved. The CDR3 sequence is 15 residues long. Germline V gene data show CDR1 as MNHEY and CDR2 as SMNVEV (reference sequence). Trimming took 4 bases from V and 1 from J, leaving 10 bases between them.

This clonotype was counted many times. CDR3 amino acids: CASSSTSGGVLATDTQYF. The CDR3 DNA follows: TGCGCCAGCAGCTCCACTAGCGGGGGAGTCTTAGCCACAGATACGCAGTATTTT. The chain links TRBV5-1 to TRBJ2-3, with TRBD2 identical over 11 bases. Germline CDR1 reads SGHRS; CDR2 reads YFSETQ. J lost 2 bases, V lost 3 bases, and 11 bases had no gene match. The CDR3 runs to 18 residues.

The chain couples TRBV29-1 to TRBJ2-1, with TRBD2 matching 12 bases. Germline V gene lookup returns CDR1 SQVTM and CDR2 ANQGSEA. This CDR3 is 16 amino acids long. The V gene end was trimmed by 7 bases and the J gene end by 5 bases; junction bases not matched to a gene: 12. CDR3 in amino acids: CSAASPSGRVDNEQFF. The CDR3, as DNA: TGCAGCGCCGCTTCTCCTAGCGGGAGGGTGGACAATGAGCAGTTCTTC.

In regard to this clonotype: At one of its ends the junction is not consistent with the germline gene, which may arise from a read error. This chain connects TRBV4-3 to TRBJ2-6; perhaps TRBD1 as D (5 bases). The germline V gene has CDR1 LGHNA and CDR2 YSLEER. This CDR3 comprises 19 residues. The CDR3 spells CASSQDRLGTSSGANGLTF. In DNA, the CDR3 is TGCGCCAGCAGCCAAGATCGCTTGGGCACGAGCTCTGGGGCCAACGGCCTGACTTTC.